This TCR beta chain was sequenced during a study of blood T cell repertoires in COVID-19. Unmatched junction bases numbered 7, after V lost 6 bases and J lost 4 bases. The CDR3 contains 14 residues. Germline V lookup: CDR1 MNHEY, CDR2 SVGAGI. Assay: immunoSEQ multiplex PCR; the TCRdb copy retains only in-frame clones and omits some. The table has under 350,000 clones, over 75% seen once; the top ten hold approximately 4.1%. V and J are TRBV6-5 and TRBJ1-1; 8 nucleotides align to TRBD1. The sequence derives from a man aged 30 to 39 who had recovered from COVID-19. The specimen sequenced was PBMCs or T cells enriched from blood (not recorded which). As DNA, the CDR3 is TGTGCCAGCAGGGTGACAGGGGCGGCCACTGAAGCTTTCTTT. Translated, it gives CASRVTGAATEAFF.